This TCR beta chain is drawn from a study of OX40 agonist ivuxolimab in advanced cancers. TCRdb's table, derived via immunoSEQ multiplex PCR, lists solely in-frame clones and lacks some. The sample consists of roughly 35,000 clones, roughly four fifths of them appearing once. Germline lookup yields CDR1 SGHTA and CDR2 FQGNSA. Trimming pared 3 bases from V and 5 bases from J, leaving 10 bases between. The CDR3 has 13 residues. The sequences come from CD4+ or CD8+ T cells sorted from blood, collected in a trial of the OX40 agonist ivuxolimab. The gene calls are TRBV7-2 and TRBJ2-5; D ambiguous. The clonotype comes from an adult with an advanced solid tumor such as melanoma, head and neck, liver or kidney cancer. The CDR3 region has the DNA TGTGCCAGCAGCTTGGGTGTTGTGGAGACCCAGTACTTC. This gives the protein CASSLGVVETQYF.